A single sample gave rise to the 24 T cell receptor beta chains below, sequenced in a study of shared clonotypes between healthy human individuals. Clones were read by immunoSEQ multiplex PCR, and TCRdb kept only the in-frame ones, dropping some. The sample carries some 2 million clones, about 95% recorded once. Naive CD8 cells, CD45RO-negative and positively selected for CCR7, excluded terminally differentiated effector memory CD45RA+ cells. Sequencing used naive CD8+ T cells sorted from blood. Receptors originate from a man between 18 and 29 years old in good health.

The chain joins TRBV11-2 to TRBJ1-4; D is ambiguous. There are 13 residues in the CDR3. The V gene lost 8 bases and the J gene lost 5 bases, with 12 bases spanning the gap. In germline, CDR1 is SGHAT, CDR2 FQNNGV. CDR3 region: CASRTVSNEKLFF. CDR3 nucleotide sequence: TGTGCCAGCCGGACTGTTTCGAATGAAAAACTGTTTTTT.

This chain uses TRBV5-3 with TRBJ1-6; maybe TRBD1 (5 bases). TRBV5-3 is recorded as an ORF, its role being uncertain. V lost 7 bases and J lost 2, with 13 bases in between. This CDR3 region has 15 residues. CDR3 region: CARLQEQAYNSPLHF. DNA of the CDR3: TGTGCCAGACTACAGGAGCAAGCCTATAATTCACCCCTCCACTTT.

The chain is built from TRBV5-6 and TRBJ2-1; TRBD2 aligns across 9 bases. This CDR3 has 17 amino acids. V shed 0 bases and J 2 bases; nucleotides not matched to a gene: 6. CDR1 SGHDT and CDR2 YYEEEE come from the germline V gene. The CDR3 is CASSLVWTSVTYNEQFF. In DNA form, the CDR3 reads TGTGCCAGCAGCTTGGTATGGACTAGCGTAACCTACAATGAGCAGTTCTTC.

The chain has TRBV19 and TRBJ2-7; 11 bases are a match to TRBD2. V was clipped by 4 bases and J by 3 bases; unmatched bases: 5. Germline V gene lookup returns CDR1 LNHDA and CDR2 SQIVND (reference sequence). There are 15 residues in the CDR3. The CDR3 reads CASSTGTSGFYEQYF. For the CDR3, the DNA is TGTGCCAGTAGTACCGGGACTAGCGGATTCTACGAGCAGTACTTC.

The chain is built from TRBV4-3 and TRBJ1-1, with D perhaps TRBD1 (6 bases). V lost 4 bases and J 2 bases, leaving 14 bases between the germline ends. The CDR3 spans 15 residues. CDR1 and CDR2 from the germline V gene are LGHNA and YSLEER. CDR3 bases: TGCGCCAGCAGCCTACGGACAGACTCCAACACTGAAGCTTTCTTT. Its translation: CASSLRTDSNTEAFF.

The CDR3, as DNA: TGTGCCAGCAGTTTGTATGAGGGGCTTGAGCAGTTCTTC. Translating it yields CASSLYEGLEQFF. This chain links TRBV2 with TRBJ2-1; D may match TRBD1 or TRBD2 (5 bases each). The V gene's germline CDR1 is SNHLY and CDR2 FYNNEI. The length of the CDR3 is 13 residues. The V end lost 5 bases, the J end lost 9 bases, and 14 bases lay between the germline ends.

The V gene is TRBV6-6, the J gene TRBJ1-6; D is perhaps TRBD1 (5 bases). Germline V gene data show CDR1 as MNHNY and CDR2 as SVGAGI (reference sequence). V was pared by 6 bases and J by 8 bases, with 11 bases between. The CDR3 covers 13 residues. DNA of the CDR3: TGTGCCAGCAGCCCAGGGCCCCATTCACCCCTCCACTTT. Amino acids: CASSPGPHSPLHF.

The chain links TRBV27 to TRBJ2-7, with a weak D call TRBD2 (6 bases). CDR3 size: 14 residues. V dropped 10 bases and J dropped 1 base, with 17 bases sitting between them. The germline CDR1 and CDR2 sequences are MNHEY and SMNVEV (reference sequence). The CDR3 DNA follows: TGTGCCACGGGGGTTTGGGGACCTTCCTACGAGCAGTACTTC. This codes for CATGVWGPSYEQYF.

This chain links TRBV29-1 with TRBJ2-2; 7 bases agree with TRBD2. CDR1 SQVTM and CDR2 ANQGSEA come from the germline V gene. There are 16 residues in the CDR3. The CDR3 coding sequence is TGCGGGTTAGAGCGGGAATGGCCCGCGAACACCGGGGAGCTGTTTTTT. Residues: CGLEREWPANTGELFF.

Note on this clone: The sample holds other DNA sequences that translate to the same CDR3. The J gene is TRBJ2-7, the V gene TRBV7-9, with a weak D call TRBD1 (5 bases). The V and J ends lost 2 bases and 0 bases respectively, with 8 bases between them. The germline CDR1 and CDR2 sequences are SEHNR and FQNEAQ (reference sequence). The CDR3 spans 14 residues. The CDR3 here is CASSLSRDSYEQYF. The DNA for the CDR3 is TGTGCCAGCAGCTTAAGCAGGGACTCCTACGAGCAGTACTTC.

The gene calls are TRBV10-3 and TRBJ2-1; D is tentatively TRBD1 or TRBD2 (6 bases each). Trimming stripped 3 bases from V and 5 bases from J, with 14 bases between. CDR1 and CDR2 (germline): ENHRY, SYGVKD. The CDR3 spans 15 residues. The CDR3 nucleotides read TGTGCCATCAGTGACCCCGGAGGGGGAAACAATGAGCAGTTCTTC. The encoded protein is CAISDPGGGNNEQFF.

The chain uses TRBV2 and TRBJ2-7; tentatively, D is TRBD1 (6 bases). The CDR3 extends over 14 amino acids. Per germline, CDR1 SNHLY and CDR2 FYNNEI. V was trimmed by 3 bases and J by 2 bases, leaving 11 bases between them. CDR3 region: CASSDSQGAYEQYF. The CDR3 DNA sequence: TGTGCCAGCAGTGATTCACAGGGAGCCTACGAGCAGTACTTC.

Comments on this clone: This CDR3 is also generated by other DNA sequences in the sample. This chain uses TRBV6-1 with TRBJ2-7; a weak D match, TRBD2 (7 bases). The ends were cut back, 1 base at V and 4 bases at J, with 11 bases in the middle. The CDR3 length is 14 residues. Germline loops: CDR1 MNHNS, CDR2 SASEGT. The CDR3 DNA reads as TGTGCCAGCAGTGAAGGAGGGGGAGGGTACGAGCAGTACTTC. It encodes CASSEGGGGYEQYF.

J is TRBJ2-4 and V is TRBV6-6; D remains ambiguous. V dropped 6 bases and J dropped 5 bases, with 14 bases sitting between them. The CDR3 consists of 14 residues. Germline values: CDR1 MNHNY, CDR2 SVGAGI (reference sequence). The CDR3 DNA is TGTGCCAGCAGCCCCTCCCCTGGGGAAAACATTCAGTACTTC. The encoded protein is CASSPSPGENIQYF.

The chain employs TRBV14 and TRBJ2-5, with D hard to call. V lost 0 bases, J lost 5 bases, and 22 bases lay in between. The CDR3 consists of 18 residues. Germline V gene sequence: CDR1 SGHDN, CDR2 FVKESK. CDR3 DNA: TGTGCCAGCAGCCAAGATCTTGGGCCAGGTAACGCCGAGGAGACCCAGTACTTC. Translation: CASSQDLGPGNAEETQYF.

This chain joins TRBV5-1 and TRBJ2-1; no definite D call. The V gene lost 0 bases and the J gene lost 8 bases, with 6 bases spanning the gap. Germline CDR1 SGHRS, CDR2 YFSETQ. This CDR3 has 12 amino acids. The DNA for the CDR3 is TGCGCCAGCAGCTTGGTTCCTGATGAGCAGTTCTTC. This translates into CASSLVPDEQFF.

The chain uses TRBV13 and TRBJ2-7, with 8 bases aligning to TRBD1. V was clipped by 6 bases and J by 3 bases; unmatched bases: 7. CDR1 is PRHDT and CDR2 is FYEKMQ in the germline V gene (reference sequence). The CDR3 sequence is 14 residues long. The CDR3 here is CASSTGQGFYEQYF. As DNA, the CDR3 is TGTGCCAGCAGTACCGGACAGGGCTTCTACGAGCAGTACTTC.

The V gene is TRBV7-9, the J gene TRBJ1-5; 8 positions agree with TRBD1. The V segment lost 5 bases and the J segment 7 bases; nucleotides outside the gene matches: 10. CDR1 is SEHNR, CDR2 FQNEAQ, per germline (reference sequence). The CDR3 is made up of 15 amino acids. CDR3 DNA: TGTGCCAGCAGCCCCGGGACAGGAGAGCACCAGCCCCAGCATTTT. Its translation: CASSPGTGEHQPQHF.

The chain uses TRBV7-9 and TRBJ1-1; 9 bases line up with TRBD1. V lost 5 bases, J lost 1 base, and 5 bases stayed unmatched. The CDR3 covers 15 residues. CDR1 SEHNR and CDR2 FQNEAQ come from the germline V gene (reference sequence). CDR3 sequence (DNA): TGTGCCAGCAGCGCCCCGGACAGGGGGAACACTGAAGCTTTCTTT. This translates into CASSAPDRGNTEAFF.

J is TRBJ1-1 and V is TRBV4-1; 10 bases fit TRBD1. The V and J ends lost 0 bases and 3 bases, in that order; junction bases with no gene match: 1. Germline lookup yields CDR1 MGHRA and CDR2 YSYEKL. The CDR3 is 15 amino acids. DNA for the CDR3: TGCGCCAGCAGCCAAGAGGGACAGGGGTACACTGAAGCTTTCTTT. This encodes CASSQEGQGYTEAFF.

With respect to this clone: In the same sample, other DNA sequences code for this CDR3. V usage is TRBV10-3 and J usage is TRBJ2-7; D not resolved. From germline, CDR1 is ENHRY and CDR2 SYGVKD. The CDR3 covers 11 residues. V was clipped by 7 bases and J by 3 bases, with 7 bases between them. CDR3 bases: TGTGCCATCACCATCGGCTACGAGCAGTACTTC. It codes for CAITIGYEQYF.

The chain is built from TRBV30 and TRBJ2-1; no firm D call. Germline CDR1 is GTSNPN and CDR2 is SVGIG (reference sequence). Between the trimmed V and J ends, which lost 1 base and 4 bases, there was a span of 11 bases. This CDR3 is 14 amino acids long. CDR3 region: CAWSASPPYNEQFF. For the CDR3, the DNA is TGTGCCTGGAGTGCAAGCCCCCCTTACAATGAGCAGTTCTTC.

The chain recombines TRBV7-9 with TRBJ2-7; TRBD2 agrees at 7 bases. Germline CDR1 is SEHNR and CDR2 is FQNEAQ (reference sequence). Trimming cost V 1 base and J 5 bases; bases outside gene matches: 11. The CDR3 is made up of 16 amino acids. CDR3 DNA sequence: TGTGCCAGCAGCTTAGACCTCCCCGGACTAGTCCACGAGCAGTACTTC. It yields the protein CASSLDLPGLVHEQYF.

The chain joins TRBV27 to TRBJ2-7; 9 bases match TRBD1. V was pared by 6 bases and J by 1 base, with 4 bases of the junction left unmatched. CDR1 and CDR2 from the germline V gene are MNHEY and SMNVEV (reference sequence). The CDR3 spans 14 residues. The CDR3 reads CASSRQGESYEQYF. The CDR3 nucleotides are TGTGCCAGCAGCCGACAGGGGGAATCCTACGAGCAGTACTTC.